Listed below are T cell receptor beta chains from one sample, sequenced in a study of T cell repertoires in cytomegalovirus infection. One entry per CDR3 protein, called by TCRdb with MiXCR from the reads. Here the sample spans roughly 300,000 distinct CDR3 sequences, more than 8% being singletons. The sequenced sample was PBMCs. The receptors here all came from a human donor in good health (CMV status not recorded). Some clones in this sample may be carry-over from other donors' samples. Both conserved end residues are part of each CDR3. D genes are given only for firm matches. Some rows have no size entry. The others give once, few or many, or a class for an expanded clone.

CASSPGGIYEQYF	TGTGCCAGCAGTCCTGGAGGAATATACGAGCAGTACTTC	TRBV27	TRBJ2-7	.	few
CASRSLAGVDRNEQFF	TGTGCCAGCAGGTCCCTAGCGGGGGTGGATAGGAATGAGCAGTTCTTC	TRBV6-8	TRBJ2-1	TRBD2	few
CASSLSAGVGYTF	TGTGCCAGCAGTTTATCGGCCGGGGTTGGCTACACCTTC	TRBV27	TRBJ1-2	.	.
CASGTYGYTF	TGTGCCTCCGGGACCTATGGCTACACCTTC	TRBV19	TRBJ1-2	.	.
CASSSLRGGGNNEQFF	TGCGCCAGCAGCTCCCTAAGAGGCGGGGGGAACAATGAGCAGTTCTTC	TRBV5-1	TRBJ2-1	TRBD2	many
CASSPQRGVVPYNEQFF	TGTGCCAGCAGTCCCCAAAGGGGAGTCGTTCCCTACAATGAGCAGTTCTTC	TRBV28	TRBJ2-1	.	few
CARSLWDRNYNEQFF	TGTGCCAGGAGCTTATGGGACAGAAATTACAATGAGCAGTTCTTC	TRBV7-6	TRBJ2-1	TRBD1	.
CASSPPGGINEQFF	TGTGCCAGCAGCCCTCCCGGGGGAATAAATGAGCAGTTCTTC	TRBV7-3	TRBJ2-1	.	few
CASSTRLAGGYEQYF	TGTGCCAGCAGCACCCGACTAGCGGGGGGGTACGAGCAGTACTTC	TRBV7-6	TRBJ2-7	TRBD2	many
CASSLGGGGVNEQFF	TGTGCCAGCAGCTTGGGTGGGGGGGGGGTCAATGAGCAGTTCTTC	TRBV5-6	TRBJ2-1	TRBD2	few
CASSLPGLSSSYNEQFF	TGTGCCAGCAGCTTACCGGGACTATCGAGCTCCTACAATGAGCAGTTCTTC	TRBV7-9	TRBJ2-1	TRBD2	few
CASSWGRDLRETQYF	TGTGCCAGCAGTTGGGGGAGGGACCTCCGGGAGACCCAGTACTTC	TRBV12-3/TRBV12-4	TRBJ2-5	TRBD2	.
CASSHPRGRNTEAFF	TGTGCCAGCAGTCACCCCAGGGGGCGCAACACTGAAGCTTTCTTT	TRBV2	TRBJ1-1	TRBD1	.
CATEGQGNQPQHF	TGTGCCACCGAGGGACAGGGAAATCAGCCCCAGCATTTT	TRBV6-2/TRBV6-3	TRBJ1-5	TRBD1	.
CASSLATSGFTDTQYF	TGTGCCAGCAGCTTAGCGACTAGCGGCTTCACAGATACGCAGTATTTT	TRBV7-9	TRBJ2-3	TRBD2	few
CASSFEGEQYF	TGTGCCAGCAGCTTCGAGGGCGAGCAGTACTTC	TRBV7-6	TRBJ2-7	.	.
CASNSGTGSYEQYF	TGTGCCAGTAATTCTGGGACAGGGTCCTACGAGCAGTACTTC	TRBV19	TRBJ2-7	TRBD1	few
CASSPYTFNTGELFF	TGTGCCAGCAGTCCGTACACCTTCAACACCGGGGAGCTGTTTTTT	TRBV12-3/TRBV12-4	TRBJ2-2	.	many
CASSPVGQGSYEQYF	TGCGCCAGCAGCCCTGTGGGACAGGGTAGCTACGAGCAGTACTTC	TRBV4-3	TRBJ2-7	TRBD1	few
CASTIQGRADTQYF	TGTGCCAGCACCATCCAGGGGCGCGCAGATACGCAGTATTTT	TRBV28	TRBJ2-3	.	.
CASSFEVGGYTF	TGTGCCAGCAGTTTCGAGGTGGGGGGCTACACCTTC	TRBV7-2	TRBJ1-2	.	.
CASSLSIGIVLAKNIQYF	TGTGCCAGCAGTTTATCTATCGGGATTGTCCTAGCCAAAAACATTCAGTACTTC	TRBV27	TRBJ2-4	.	once
CASSLGGARGNYEQYF	TGTGCCAGCAGCTTAGGTGGGGCCAGGGGCAACTACGAGCAGTACTTC	TRBV7-2	TRBJ2-7	.	.
CASSPRASTGELFF	TGTGCCAGCAGCCCGAGAGCATCCACCGGGGAGCTGTTTTTT	TRBV7-2	TRBJ2-2	.	many
CASSLGPGLAGAQAAQYF	TGTGCCAGCAGCTTGGGCCCGGGACTAGCGGGAGCTCAGGCAGCCCAGTACTTC	TRBV7-6	TRBJ2-5	TRBD2	many
CASSSAGYSNQPQHF	TGTGCCAGCAGTTCCGCGGGCTATAGCAATCAGCCCCAGCATTTT	TRBV6-2/TRBV6-3	TRBJ1-5	.	.
CASSYMGKEQYF	TGTGCCAGCAGTTACATGGGAAAAGAGCAGTACTTC	TRBV6-5	TRBJ2-7	.	few
CASSSGWDQPQHF	TGTGCCAGCAGTTCAGGGTGGGATCAGCCCCAGCATTTT	TRBV12-3/TRBV12-4	TRBJ1-5	.	many
CASSLGGLASYEQYF	TGTGCCAGCAGTTTAGGGGGACTAGCTTCCTACGAGCAGTACTTC	TRBV12-3/TRBV12-4	TRBJ2-7	TRBD2	.